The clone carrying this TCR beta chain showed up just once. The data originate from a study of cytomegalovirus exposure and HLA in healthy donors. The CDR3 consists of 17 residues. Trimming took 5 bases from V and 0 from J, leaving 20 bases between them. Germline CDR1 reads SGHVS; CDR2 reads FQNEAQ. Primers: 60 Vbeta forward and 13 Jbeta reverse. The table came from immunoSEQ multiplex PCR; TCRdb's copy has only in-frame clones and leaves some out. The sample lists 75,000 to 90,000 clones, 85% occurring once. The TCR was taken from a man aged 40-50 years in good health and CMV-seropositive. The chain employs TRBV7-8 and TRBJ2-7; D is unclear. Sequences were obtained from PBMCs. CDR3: CASSQSNNRRLSYEQYF. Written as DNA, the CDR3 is TGTGCCAGCAGCCAATCTAACAATCGGCGGCTCTCCTACGAGCAGTACTTC.